Listed here is a single T cell receptor beta chain. This specimen comes from a study of shared clonotypes between healthy human individuals. The CDR3 spans 14 residues. Looked up from germline, CDR1 is MDHEN and CDR2 is SYDVKM. The junction had 6 bases not matched to a gene; V was cut back by 5 bases and J by 4 bases. Assay: immunoSEQ multiplex PCR; the TCRdb copy retains only in-frame clones and omits some. This table has roughly 1,500,000 clones, roughly 98.5% appearing once. The TCR sequence derives from a man younger than 40 in good health. Sequencing input: naive CD4+ T cells sorted from blood. Specified subset: CD45RA+ positively selected. The rearrangement links TRBV28 to TRBJ2-7; 9 bases match TRBD1. In DNA form, the CDR3 reads TGTGCCAGCAGTACTGGGGACAGGGTGTACGAGCAGTACTTC. Translating it yields CASSTGDRVYEQYF.